This T cell receptor beta chain was documented in a study of blood T cell repertoires in COVID-19. The wider study: Samples representing acute and convalescent COVID-19 were sourced from the United States, Italy and Spain. In each case, the material was cDNA or gDNA derived from T cells, B-cell-depleted T cells, or PBMCs.

Authors' data handling: Amplification of reference gene primers was used by the study to estimate nucleated cell counts. Repertoires were generated with immunoSEQ multiplex PCR, while TCRdb's copy carries only in-frame clones and drops some. Clone size and V and J calls were adopted from that table, with D and trimming inferred from the DNA. The sample holds roughly 250,000 clones, 80% to 90% seen once. CDR1 SGHNT and CDR2 YENEEA come from the germline V gene. Between the trimmed V and J ends, which lost 6 bases and 4 bases, there was a span of 12 bases. CDR3 size: 13 residues. The TCR was taken from a man younger than 40 with acute or convalescent COVID-19. Sequences were obtained from peripheral blood. The J gene is TRBJ1-1, the V gene TRBV11-3; D is undetermined. The CDR3 DNA is TGTGCCAGCAGTCCAAGCCATATCACTGAAGCTTTCTTT. This encodes CASSPSHITEAFF.